This entry lists 17 T cell receptor beta chains sequenced from one sample in a study of PD-1 blockade in classical Hodgkin lymphoma. Time point: cycle 4 day 1 (C4D1), after less than seven weeks of nivolumab. Brentuximab vedotin exposure varied, and every patient relapsed after autologous stem cell transplantation. The repertoire was sequenced with immunoSEQ multiplex PCR; TCRdb's copy has only in-frame clones and lacks some. The sample lists 46,000 or so clones; around four fifths were seen once. Here the sequenced sample was peripheral blood mononuclear cells (PBMCs), taken before the fourth cycle of nivolumab. Source of these receptors: a human donor with classical Hodgkin lymphoma.

This chain links TRBV18 with TRBJ1-1, with TRBD1 identical over 7 bases. Per germline, CDR1 KGHSH and CDR2 LQKENI. V was clipped by 4 bases and J by 9 bases; unmatched bases: 17. This CDR3 contains 16 residues. This CDR3 is CASSRGTEYRDSKAFF. Written as DNA, the CDR3 is TGTGCCAGCTCACGGGGAACAGAGTACCGGGACAGCAAAGCTTTCTTT.

CDR3 sequence (DNA): TGTGCCAGCAGCAATAGCGGGGGCTACGAGCAGTACTTC. Protein: CASSNSGGYEQYF. The V call is TRBV7-6, the J call TRBJ2-7, with TRBD2 identical over 9 bases. The CDR3 has 13 residues. V lost 5 bases, J lost 3 bases, and 2 bases stayed unmatched. CDR1 and CDR2 from the germline V gene are SGHVS and FNYEAQ.

The V and J genes are TRBV11-3 and TRBJ2-5; D unclear. The CDR3 totals 16 residues. The germline V gene encodes CDR1 SGHNT and CDR2 YENEEA. Trimming shortened V by 5 bases and J by 1 base, and 17 bases separated the two germline ends. CDR3 sequence reads: CASSPWSRPAQETQYF. The CDR3 region has the DNA TGTGCCAGCAGCCCCTGGAGCCGGCCGGCCCAAGAGACCCAGTACTTC.

The chain uses TRBV5-6 and TRBJ2-5; D gene uncertain. CDR1 is SGHDT, CDR2 YYEEEE, per germline. V was cut by 3 bases and J by 2 bases, with 2 bases left in between. The CDR3 contains 11 residues. The CDR3 spells CASSSQETQYF. The CDR3 region has the DNA TGTGCCAGCAGCTCACAAGAGACCCAGTACTTC.

This clone occurred once. The chain employs TRBV7-9 and TRBJ2-1; 10 nucleotides agree with TRBD1. V lost 7 bases to trimming and J lost 7 bases; unmatched junction nucleotides: 10. CDR3 length: 15 residues. Germline V gene sequence: CDR1 SEHNR, CDR2 FQNEAQ (reference sequence). For the CDR3, the DNA is TGTGCCAGCACCGCCGGGACAGGGGAAGGTAATGAGCAGTTCTTC. Protein: CASTAGTGEGNEQFF.

The chain recombines TRBV9 with TRBJ2-1, with TRBD2 matching over 7 bases. V dropped 7 bases and J dropped 0; count of bases not matched to a gene: 10. The CDR3 contains 16 residues. Germline CDR1 and CDR2: SGDLS and YYNGEE. CDR3 sequence: CASRGTMDISYNEQFF. The CDR3 region has the DNA TGTGCCAGCCGCGGGACTATGGATATCTCCTACAATGAGCAGTTCTTC.

V and J are TRBV30 and TRBJ2-1; tentatively, D is TRBD1 (6 bases). Per germline, CDR1 GTSNPN and CDR2 SVGIG (reference sequence). Between the trimmed V and J ends, which lost 2 bases and 9 bases, there was a span of 11 bases. The CDR3 runs to 12 residues. In DNA form, the CDR3 reads TGTGCCTGGAGTTTACAGGGCGGTGAGCAGTTCTTC. This encodes CAWSLQGGEQFF.

V usage is TRBV30 and J usage is TRBJ1-4, with 7 bases fitting TRBD1. The length of the CDR3 is 13 residues. The V and J ends lost 4 bases and 6 bases, in that order; junction bases with no gene match: 5. Germline V gene sequence: CDR1 GTSNPN, CDR2 SVGIG (reference sequence). The CDR3: CAWNRGSHEKLFF. The CDR3 DNA sequence: TGTGCCTGGAACAGGGGCTCACATGAAAAACTGTTTTTT.

The gene calls are TRBV7-2 and TRBJ2-1, with a possible D match to TRBD1 (6 bases). This CDR3 region has 15 residues. The V end was cut by 0 bases, the J end by 5 bases, with 11 bases between. The germline V gene encodes CDR1 SGHTA and CDR2 FQGNSA. CDR3 residues: CASSLARGVHNEQFF. For the CDR3, the DNA is TGTGCCAGCAGCTTAGCCAGGGGAGTCCACAATGAGCAGTTCTTC.

The rearrangement links TRBV10-3 to TRBJ2-7; D gene unclear. V gave up 4 bases and J gave up 1 base, with 5 bases separating them. CDR1 is ENHRY and CDR2 is SYGVKD in the germline V gene. This CDR3 comprises 12 residues. The CDR3 sequence: CAISASSYEQYF. The CDR3 coding sequence is TGTGCCATCAGTGCCTCTTCCTACGAGCAGTACTTC.

To note about this clone: The sample carries other DNA sequences with the same CDR3. This chain uses TRBV6-6 with TRBJ2-5, with 10 bases lining up with TRBD2. The CDR3 spans 15 residues. Trimming removed 5 bases from V and 1 base from J; junction bases left unmatched: 4. Germline assignment: CDR1 MNHNY and CDR2 SVGAGI (reference sequence). The CDR3 region has the DNA TGTGCCAGCAGTCCCTTAGCGGGGGGCCAAGAGACCCAGTACTTC. This gives the protein CASSPLAGGQETQYF.

The V and J genes are TRBV28 and TRBJ1-2; tentatively, D is TRBD1 (5 bases). Deletions cut 1 base from V and 4 bases from J, with 13 bases between. Germline V gene lookup returns CDR1 MDHEN and CDR2 SYDVKM. The CDR3 runs 15 residues. Here the CDR3 DNA reads TGTGCCAGCAGTTTATACGGCAGGGTCGCCTATGGCTACACCTTC. It encodes CASSLYGRVAYGYTF.

The chain joins TRBV19 to TRBJ1-1; D possibly corresponds to TRBD1 (6 bases). The V end was cut by 7 bases, the J end by 5 bases, with 17 bases between. The CDR3 loop spans 14 amino acids. Germline assignment: CDR1 LNHDA and CDR2 SQIVND (reference sequence). The CDR3 sequence: CASIRHQGGTEAFF. The CDR3 DNA reads TGTGCCAGTATTCGACACCAAGGGGGGACTGAAGCTTTCTTT.

The V call is TRBV4-1, the J call TRBJ1-1; D remains unclear. The length of the CDR3 is 15 residues. Deletions cut 1 base from V and 3 bases from J, with 12 bases between. From germline, CDR1 is MGHRA and CDR2 YSYEKL. The CDR3 sequence: CASSQGSAWDTEAFF. The DNA of the CDR3 is TGCGCCAGCAGCCAAGGGTCGGCATGGGACACTGAAGCTTTCTTT.

The CDR3 nucleotides read TGTGCCAGCAGCCAAGACGGACAGGGGACGGCTGAAGCTTTCTTT. Translated: CASSQDGQGTAEAFF. The chain combines TRBV4-2 with TRBJ1-1, with 9 bases lining up with TRBD1. Unmatched junction bases numbered 5, after V lost 0 bases and J lost 6 bases. The CDR3 is 15 amino acids. Per the germline V gene, CDR1 is LGHNA and CDR2 is YNFKEQ.

This chain joins TRBV7-9 and TRBJ2-5; 8 positions match TRBD1. This CDR3 has 16 residues. V gave up 1 base and J gave up 5 bases; unmatched junction bases: 9. From germline, CDR1 is SEHNR and CDR2 FQNEAQ (reference sequence). The CDR3 DNA is TGTGCCAGCAGCTTAGTAGCAGGGGGCGCGGGGGAGACCCAGTACTTC. This encodes CASSLVAGGAGETQYF.

The chain joins TRBV6-1 to TRBJ2-7; D possibly corresponds to TRBD2 (5 bases). The germline V and J ends were trimmed by 10 bases and 1 base, with 8 bases remaining between them. Germline CDR1 reads MNHNS; CDR2 reads SASEGT. The CDR3 is made up of 11 amino acids. CDR3 coding DNA: TGTGCCATCACGGGGTCCTACGAGCAGTACTTC. Protein: CAITGSYEQYF.